The 14 T cell receptor beta chains reported below all come from one sample, sequenced in a study of beta chain features in type 1 diabetes. Expressed TCRB transcripts were sequenced because the entire RNA isolate underwent reverse transcription. Repertoires were generated with immunoSEQ multiplex PCR, while TCRdb's copy carries only in-frame clones and drops some. The sample lists 150,000 to 200,000 clones; about 13% were seen once. Sequences were obtained from central memory CD4+ T cells from blood. The receptor set was obtained from a woman younger than 30 in good health.

V and J are TRBV13 and TRBJ2-7; 11 bases line up with TRBD2. Germline CDR1 is PRHDT and CDR2 is FYEKMQ (reference sequence). The CDR3 totals 15 residues. V lost 1 base and J lost 6; bases outside the gene matches: 5. The CDR3 sequence is CASSLVAGGIGEQYF. The CDR3, as DNA: TGTGCCAGCAGCTTAGTAGCGGGAGGGATTGGCGAGCAGTACTTC.

J is TRBJ2-3 and V is TRBV7-2; 11 positions agree with TRBD2. Losses at the gene ends were 4 bases for V and 5 bases for J; bases not matched to a gene: 11. Germline V CDR1 and CDR2: SGHTA, FQGNSA. CDR3 size: 17 residues. This CDR3 reads CASSSLLAGEIRDTQYF. The CDR3 DNA is TGTGCCAGCAGCTCCCTACTAGCGGGAGAAATACGAGATACGCAGTATTTT.

Only a few counts were recorded for this clone. Compared with germline, one end of the junction differs, possibly owing to a read error. J is TRBJ2-5 and V is TRBV7-3; 8 bases are a match to TRBD2. Looked up from germline, CDR1 is SGHTA and CDR2 is FQGTGA. This CDR3 is 15 amino acids long. The CDR3: CASSVTSGPQETQYF. The CDR3 DNA reads as TGTGCCAGCAGCGTAACTAGCGGCCCCCAAGAGACCCAGTACTTC. Drawing the rest from reference TRBV7-3 and TRBJ2-5, the complete variable domain is GAGVSQTPSNKVTEKGKYVELRCDPISGHTALYWYRQSLGQGPEFLIYFQGTGAADDSGLPNDRFFAVRPEGSVSTLKIQRTERGDSAVYLCASSVTSGPQETQYFGPGTRLLVL.

The chain links TRBV2 to TRBJ2-1; TRBD1 agrees at 8 bases. There are 14 residues in the CDR3. Germline values: CDR1 SNHLY, CDR2 FYNNEI. J lost 9 bases, V lost 5 bases, and 9 bases had no gene match. CDR3 sequence: CASSPIRGRGEQFF. CDR3 coding DNA: TGTGCCAGCAGTCCCATCAGGGGGCGAGGTGAGCAGTTCTTC.

The rearrangement links TRBV18 to TRBJ1-2; TRBD1 matches 9 bases. V lost 3 bases to trimming and J lost 5 bases; unmatched junction nucleotides: 4. CDR1 is KGHSH, CDR2 LQKENI, per germline. The CDR3 is 14 residues long. CDR3 residues: CASSPLDRGYGYTF. CDR3 DNA: TGTGCCAGCTCACCGCTCGACAGGGGGTATGGCTACACCTTC.

In this sample, this clone turned up a few times. The chain employs TRBV28 and TRBJ2-7; TRBD2 matches 11 bases. Trimming took 5 bases from V and 2 from J; bases not matched to a gene: 5. The CDR3 has 15 amino acids. Per the germline V gene, CDR1 is MDHEN and CDR2 is SYDVKM. The CDR3 loop is CASSQLAGVPYEQYF. The CDR3 DNA is TGTGCCAGCAGTCAACTAGCGGGAGTACCCTACGAGCAGTACTTC.

The CDR3: CASSLRASYSNQPQHF. The CDR3 DNA follows: TGTGCCAGCAGCTTAAGAGCCTCCTATAGCAATCAGCCCCAGCATTTT. V and J are TRBV7-8 and TRBJ1-5; no firm D call. The CDR3 runs 16 residues. V lost 2 bases, J lost 0 bases, and 11 bases lay in between. Germline-derived CDR1 and CDR2 are SGHVS and FQNEAQ.

This clone has at least ten counts. This sequence joins TRBV2 and TRBJ2-3; a possible D gene is TRBD2 (6 bases). V was trimmed by 11 bases and J by 2 bases, leaving 20 bases between them. There are 15 residues in the CDR3. Germline V gene lookup returns CDR1 SNHLY and CDR2 FYNNEI. In DNA form, the CDR3 reads TGTGCCCAAGCAAGGGCGGCGGGGACCACAGATACGCAGTATTTT. This gives the protein CAQARAAGTTDTQYF.

The chain employs TRBV2 and TRBJ1-1; D call uncertain. Germline lookup yields CDR1 SNHLY and CDR2 FYNNEI. V lost 4 bases, J lost 1 base, and 7 bases lay in between. CDR3 length: 13 amino acids. The CDR3, as DNA: TGTGCCAGCAGTGCAGGTCCGAACACTGAAGCTTTCTTT. Translated: CASSAGPNTEAFF.

The J gene is TRBJ2-5, the V gene TRBV30; 7 nucleotides agree with TRBD2. From germline, CDR1 is GTSNPN and CDR2 SVGIG (reference sequence). CDR3 size: 15 residues. Losses at the gene ends were 0 bases for V and 5 bases for J; bases not matched to a gene: 9. DNA for the CDR3: TGTGCCTGGAGTGTTGGGGGGAGGGCCATTGAGACCCAGTACTTC. It encodes CAWSVGGRAIETQYF.

This clone was seen only a few times. The chain carries TRBV7-2 and TRBJ2-1, with 9 positions matching TRBD2. The CDR3 length is 16 residues. CDR1 is SGHTA, CDR2 FQGNSA, per germline. The trim removed 4 bases at V and 7 bases at J, leaving 11 bases unmatched. Here the CDR3 reads CASSSIPGLALNEQFF. The CDR3 DNA reads TGTGCCAGCAGCTCGATCCCGGGACTAGCTTTGAATGAGCAGTTCTTC.

This chain joins TRBV9 and TRBJ2-1; TRBD2 matches at 12 bases. The CDR3 has 14 residues. Germline assignment: CDR1 SGDLS and CDR2 YYNGEE. V was pared by 5 bases and J by 7 bases, with 4 bases of the junction left unmatched. CDR3 in amino acids: CASSSSGRVNEQFF. The CDR3 coding sequence is TGTGCCAGCAGTTCTAGCGGGAGGGTGAATGAGCAGTTCTTC. The entire variable domain, with the rest obtained from reference TRBV9 and TRBJ2-1, is as follows: DSGVTQTPKHLITATGQRVTLRCSPRSGDLSVYWYQQSLDQGLQFLIQYYNGEERAKGNILERFSAQQFPDLHSELNLSSLELGDSALYFCASSSSGRVNEQFFGPGTRLTVL.

This clone has just a few counts. The chain joins TRBV7-9 to TRBJ1-2; no clear D. CDR1 is SEHNR and CDR2 is FQNEAQ in the germline V gene (reference sequence). This CDR3 is 14 amino acids long. Trimming stripped 1 base from V and 2 bases from J, with 8 bases between. CDR3 sequence reads: CASSLDPENYGYTF. The CDR3 DNA sequence: TGTGCCAGCAGCTTAGATCCAGAAAACTATGGCTACACCTTC.

This clone showed up just a few times. J is TRBJ1-1 and V is TRBV28; D remains ambiguous. This CDR3 has 14 residues. V was trimmed by 5 bases and J by 4 bases, leaving 14 bases between them. The V gene's germline CDR1 is MDHEN and CDR2 SYDVKM. The CDR3 region is CASSAPRGSTEAFF. The DNA of the CDR3 is TGTGCCAGCAGTGCCCCCAGAGGGAGCACTGAAGCTTTCTTT. The full variable domain, in which reference TRBV28 and TRBJ1-1 provide the parts outside the CDR3, is DVKVTQSSRYLVKRTGEKVFLECVQDMDHENMFWYRQDPGLGLRLIYFSYDVKMKEKGDIPEGYSVSREKKERFSLILESASTNQTSMYLCASSAPRGSTEAFFGQGTRLTVV.